A single sample gave rise to the 23 T cell receptor beta chains below, sequenced in a study of OX40 agonist ivuxolimab in advanced cancers. The table came from immunoSEQ multiplex PCR; TCRdb's copy has only in-frame clones and leaves some out. Seen here are around 50,000 clones, approximately 88% observed once, and the top ten hold more than 3%. The sample here was CD4+ or CD8+ T cells sorted from blood, taken in a trial of the OX40 agonist ivuxolimab. These receptors all stem from an adult with an advanced solid tumor such as melanoma, head and neck, liver or kidney cancer.

The gene calls are TRBV5-1 and TRBJ2-5, with no clear D. The CDR3 is 14 amino acids. Trimming removed 1 base at V and 4 bases at J, with 11 bases between. Germline V gene lookup returns CDR1 SGHRS and CDR2 YFSETQ. CDR3 amino acids: CASSLSSGSETQYF. Written as DNA, the CDR3 is TGCGCCAGCAGCTTGTCCTCGGGCTCAGAGACCCAGTACTTC.

The J gene is TRBJ2-3, the V gene TRBV19; 13 bases fit TRBD2. This CDR3 contains 16 residues. From germline, CDR1 is LNHDA and CDR2 SQIVND (reference sequence). The V segment lost 7 bases and the J segment 5 bases; nucleotides outside the gene matches: 9. CDR3 nucleotide sequence: TGTGCCAGTACTCTACTAGCGGGAGGGCAAGGAGATACGCAGTATTTT. Its translation is CASTLLAGGQGDTQYF.

V usage is TRBV5-1 and J usage is TRBJ2-5, with 7 bases that match TRBD1. The CDR3 contains 14 residues. Germline V CDR1 and CDR2: SGHRS, YFSETQ. Trimming cost V 2 bases and J 5 bases; bases outside gene matches: 6. As DNA, the CDR3 is TGCGCCAGCAGCTTAGTCGGGACAGAGGAGACCCAGTACTTC. Its protein product is CASSLVGTEETQYF. The variable domain in full, completed from reference TRBV5-1 and TRBJ2-5, reads KAGVTQTPRYLIKTRGQQVTLSCSPISGHRSVSWYQQTPGQGLQFLFEYFSETQRNKGNFPGRFSGRQFSNSRSEMNVSTLELGDSALYLCASSLVGTEETQYFGPGTRLLVL.

V is TRBV7-3 and J is TRBJ2-1, with a weak D call TRBD1 (5 bases). Between the trimmed V and J ends, which lost 6 bases and 1 base, there was a span of 16 bases. The germline CDR1 and CDR2 sequences are SGHTA and FQGTGA. This CDR3 contains 16 residues. CDR3 in amino acids: CASSQWGYQSYNEQFF. The CDR3 DNA reads as TGTGCCAGCAGTCAATGGGGCTATCAGTCCTACAATGAGCAGTTCTTC.

V is TRBV4-1 and J is TRBJ1-5, with 10 positions matching TRBD1. CDR1 is MGHRA, CDR2 YSYEKL, per germline. Trimming took 5 bases from V and 7 from J; bases not matched to a gene: 2. This CDR3 region has 13 residues. The CDR3: CASSKDRGQPQHF. CDR3 sequence (DNA): TGCGCCAGCAGCAAGGACAGGGGGCAGCCCCAGCATTTT.

The V gene is TRBV7-2, the J gene TRBJ2-2; TRBD1 matches at 9 bases. CDR3 length equals 15 residues. Germline V gene data show CDR1 as SGHTA and CDR2 as FQGNSA. The V segment lost 5 bases and the J segment 4 bases; nucleotides outside the gene matches: 5. The CDR3 here is CASSEGQGGTGELFF. Written as DNA, the CDR3 is TGTGCCAGCAGCGAGGGACAGGGTGGCACCGGGGAGCTGTTTTTT.

This rearrangement joins TRBV13 to TRBJ2-7, with D possibly matching TRBD1 (6 bases). The CDR3 spans 13 residues. The germline V gene encodes CDR1 PRHDT and CDR2 FYEKMQ (reference sequence). Trimming took 4 bases from V and 5 from J, leaving 12 bases between them. In nucleotides, the CDR3 is TGTGCCAGCAGCTCCTTAACAGGGAACGAGCAGTACTTC. It translates to CASSSLTGNEQYF. Full variable domain (outside the CDR3, taken from reference TRBV13 and TRBJ2-7): AAGVIQSPRHLIKEKRETATLKCYPIPRHDTVYWYQQGPGQDPQFLISFYEKMQSDKGSIPDRFSAQQFSDYHSELNMSSLELGDSALYFCASSSLTGNEQYFGPGTRLTVT.

The CDR3 sequence is CASSRGSGEKLFF. In nucleotides, the CDR3 is TGCGCCAGCAGCCGGGGATCCGGGGAAAAACTGTTTTTT. This sequence joins TRBV5-1 and TRBJ1-4, with D unclear. Trimming cost V 4 bases and J 8 bases, with 12 bases left between them. Germline CDR1 reads SGHRS; CDR2 reads YFSETQ. This CDR3 is 13 amino acids long.

This chain links TRBV10-3 with TRBJ1-5; maybe TRBD1 (6 bases). The V gene lost 0 bases and the J gene lost 9 bases, with 18 bases spanning the gap. The length of the CDR3 is 16 residues. CDR1 and CDR2 (germline): ENHRY, SYGVKD. The CDR3 reads CAISESSGTQKGPQHF. The CDR3, as DNA: TGTGCCATCAGTGAGTCTTCTGGGACACAAAAGGGGCCCCAGCATTTT.

This chain uses TRBV28 with TRBJ1-2; unclear D gene. The CDR3 consists of 12 residues. Germline CDR1 MDHEN, CDR2 SYDVKM. V was shortened by 7 bases and J by 7 bases, with 13 bases between the two germline ends. The CDR3 region is CASNTHPGGYTF. The CDR3, as DNA: TGTGCCAGCAACACGCACCCTGGTGGCTACACCTTC.

This clone was detected only once. The chain joins TRBV5-4 to TRBJ2-5; 8 positions match TRBD2. V lost 1 base to trimming and J lost 5 bases; unmatched junction nucleotides: 7. Germline V gene sequence: CDR1 SGHNT, CDR2 YYREEE (reference sequence). The CDR3 is 15 residues long. CDR3 amino acids: CASSLLAGSFETQYF. As DNA, the CDR3 is TGTGCCAGCAGCTTGTTAGCGGGATCTTTCGAGACCCAGTACTTC.

V gene TRBV11-1 combines with J gene TRBJ2-7; 8 positions agree with TRBD1. J was trimmed by 1 base and V by 5 bases; bases with no gene match: 4. The CDR3 is 14 residues long. The germline CDR1 and CDR2 sequences are SGHAT and FQDESV (reference sequence). The CDR3 region is CASSRTGGSYEQYF. In nucleotides, the CDR3 is TGTGCCAGCAGCCGAACAGGGGGGTCCTACGAGCAGTACTTC.

The chain uses TRBV30 and TRBJ1-4; D call uncertain. The CDR3 is 13 residues long. Germline CDR1 reads GTSNPN; CDR2 reads SVGIG (reference sequence). The V gene lost 4 bases and the J gene lost 11 bases, with 17 bases spanning the gap. This chain's CDR3 is CAWKIPLWSKLFF. CDR3 sequence (DNA): TGTGCCTGGAAAATACCGTTATGGAGCAAACTGTTTTTT.

The rearrangement joins TRBV7-3 to TRBJ2-2, with D uncertain. V was clipped by 5 bases and J by 4 bases, with 14 bases between them. The V gene's germline CDR1 is SGHTA and CDR2 FQGTGA. CDR3 length: 15 amino acids. The DNA for the CDR3 is TGTGCCAGCAGCCCAACCCGATCGGCCACCGGGGAGCTGTTTTTT. This sequence encodes CASSPTRSATGELFF.

The chain has TRBV5-1 and TRBJ2-5; 9 bases line up with TRBD2. The assigned J gene may be wrong: the sequence end matches TRBJ2-7 better. The V gene's germline CDR1 is SGHRS and CDR2 YFSETQ. There are 15 residues in the CDR3. This chain's CDR3 is CASSFLAGNTYEQYF. The CDR3, as DNA: TGCGCCAGCAGCTTTCTAGCGGGAAACACCTACGAGCAGTACTTC.

This rearrangement joins TRBV7-3 to TRBJ2-1; 8 nucleotides match TRBD2. The CDR3 extends over 16 amino acids. V was pared by 2 bases and J by 5 bases, with 8 bases of the junction left unmatched. CDR1 is SGHTA, CDR2 FQGTGA, per germline. This CDR3 is CASSLGAGGGDNEQFF. CDR3 DNA: TGTGCCAGCAGCTTAGGGGCGGGAGGAGGGGACAATGAGCAGTTCTTC.

The CDR3 region has the DNA TGTGCCAGCAGCGAGGGAGGGGAAAGAGGGCAGTTCTTC. Its translation is CASSEGGERGQFF. This rearrangement joins TRBV11-2 to TRBJ2-1, with TRBD2 matching 7 bases. V dropped 5 bases and J dropped 12; count of bases not matched to a gene: 10. CDR1 SGHAT and CDR2 FQNNGV come from the germline V gene. The length of the CDR3 is 13 residues. Full variable domain (remainder filled in from reference TRBV11-2 and TRBJ2-1): EAGVAQSPRYKIIEKRQSVAFWCNPISGHATLYWYQQILGQGPKLLIQFQNNGVVDDSQLPKDRFSAERLKGVDSTLKIQPAKLEDSAVYLCASSEGGERGQFFGPGTRLTVL.

Points on this clone: One end of the junction is discordant with germline, which a read error may explain. The CDR3 nucleotides read TGTGCTAGCAGCCCGGGACAGCCCTACAATGAGCAGTTCTTC. Translation gives CASSPGQPYNEQFF. J is TRBJ2-1 and V is TRBV7-7; the match to TRBD1 covers 7 bases. Germline loops: CDR1 SSHAT, CDR2 FNYEAQ (reference sequence). The CDR3 contains 14 residues.

The chain carries TRBV5-1 and TRBJ1-6, with D tentatively TRBD1 (6 bases). The germline V gene encodes CDR1 SGHRS and CDR2 YFSETQ. The CDR3 extends over 14 amino acids. Trimming cost V 4 bases and J 7 bases, with 12 bases left between them. In DNA, the CDR3 is TGCGCCAGCAGCCCGGCGGGGGCCAATTCACCCCTCCACTTT. It specifies CASSPAGANSPLHF.

The chain uses TRBV29-1 and TRBJ2-3, with no clear D. This CDR3 has 12 residues. Per germline, CDR1 SQVTM and CDR2 ANQGSEA. The ends were cut back, 6 bases at V and 5 bases at J, with 12 bases in the middle. The CDR3 DNA reads as TGCAGCGTCCTAATTAGAGGAGATACGCAGTATTTT. Translated, it gives CSVLIRGDTQYF.

The chain employs TRBV7-9 and TRBJ1-2; D is undetermined. The ends were cut back, 6 bases at V and 0 bases at J, with 5 bases in the middle. The CDR3 is made up of 12 amino acids. CDR1 and CDR2 from the germline V gene are SEHNR and FQNEAQ (reference sequence). CDR3 DNA sequence: TGTGCCAGCAGTCGGACTAACTATGGCTACACCTTC. This codes for CASSRTNYGYTF.

V usage is TRBV9 and J usage is TRBJ2-1; D is uncertain. V was pared by 0 bases and J by 2 bases, with 9 bases between. CDR1 and CDR2 (germline): SGDLS, YYNGEE. This CDR3 spans 15 amino acids. The CDR3 bases are TGTGCCAGCAGCGTAGCCGGTCCTACCTACAATGAGCAGTTCTTC. This sequence encodes CASSVAGPTYNEQFF. Supplemented by reference TRBV9 and TRBJ2-1, the full variable domain reads DSGVTQTPKHLITATGQRVTLRCSPRSGDLSVYWYQQSLDQGLQFLIQYYNGEERAKGNILERFSAQQFPDLHSELNLSSLELGDSALYFCASSVAGPTYNEQFFGPGTRLTVL.

The CDR3 DNA is TGTGCCAGCAGCCCCTTGGACGGCAGAGAGCAGTACTTC. Protein product: CASSPLDGREQYF. The V gene is TRBV11-2, the J gene TRBJ2-7; D gene uncertain. This CDR3 has 13 amino acids. V was cut by 5 bases and J by 7 bases, with 15 bases left in between. Germline CDR1 reads SGHAT; CDR2 reads FQNNGV.